What follows describes a single T cell receptor (beta chain). The antigen remains unidentified. V was pared by 5 bases and J by 1 base, with 15 bases between. CDR1 is SGHTA, CDR2 FQGTGA, per germline. The CDR3 extends over 16 amino acids. TCRdb processed the RT-PCR reads anew with MiXCR; each CDR3 protein has one entry. Among approximately 680,000 distinct CDR3 sequences listed, 15% to 18% were seen once. The sample belongs to a study of response to subunit inactivated influenza vaccine. Findings and limits, study-wide: Authors suggested seasonal influenza vaccinations each recruit few new T cells.

The sample here was PBMCs from blood, taken about 13 days after vaccination. This receptor was taken from a man over 45 who received an inactivated influenza vaccine. The rearrangement joins TRBV7-3 to TRBJ2-1; weak D call: TRBD2 (6 bases). The CDR3 sequence: CASSDRRTISYNEQFF. The DNA for the CDR3 is TGTGCCAGCAGCGATCGTAGGACTATTTCCTACAATGAGCAGTTCTTC. Supplemented by reference TRBV7-3 and TRBJ2-1, the full variable domain reads GAGVSQTPSNKVTEKGKYVELRCDPISGHTALYWYRQSLGQGPEFLIYFQGTGAADDSGLPNDRFFAVRPEGSVSTLKIQRTERGDSAVYLCASSDRRTISYNEQFFGPGTRLTVL.